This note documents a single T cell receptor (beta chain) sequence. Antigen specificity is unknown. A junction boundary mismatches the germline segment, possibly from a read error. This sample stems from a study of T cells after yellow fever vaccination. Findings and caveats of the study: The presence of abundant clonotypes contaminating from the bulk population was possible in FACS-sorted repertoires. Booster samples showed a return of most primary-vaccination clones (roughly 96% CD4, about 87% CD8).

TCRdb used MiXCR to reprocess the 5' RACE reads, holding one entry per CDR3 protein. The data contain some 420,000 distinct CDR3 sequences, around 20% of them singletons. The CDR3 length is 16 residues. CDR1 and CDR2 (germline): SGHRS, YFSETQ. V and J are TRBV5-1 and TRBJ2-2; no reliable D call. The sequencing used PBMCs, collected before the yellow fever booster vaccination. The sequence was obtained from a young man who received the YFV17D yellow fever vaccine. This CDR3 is CDSSLDWAPSAGELFF. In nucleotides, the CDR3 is TGCGACAGCAGCTTGGATTGGGCTCCGAGCGCCGGGGAGCTGTTTTTT. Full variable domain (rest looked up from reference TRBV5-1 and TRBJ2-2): KAGVTQTPRYLIKTRGQQVTLSCSPISGHRSVSWYQQTPGQGLQFLFEYFSETQRNKGNFPGRFSGRQFSNSRSEMNVSTLELGDSALYLCDSSLDWAPSAGELFFGEGSRLTVL.